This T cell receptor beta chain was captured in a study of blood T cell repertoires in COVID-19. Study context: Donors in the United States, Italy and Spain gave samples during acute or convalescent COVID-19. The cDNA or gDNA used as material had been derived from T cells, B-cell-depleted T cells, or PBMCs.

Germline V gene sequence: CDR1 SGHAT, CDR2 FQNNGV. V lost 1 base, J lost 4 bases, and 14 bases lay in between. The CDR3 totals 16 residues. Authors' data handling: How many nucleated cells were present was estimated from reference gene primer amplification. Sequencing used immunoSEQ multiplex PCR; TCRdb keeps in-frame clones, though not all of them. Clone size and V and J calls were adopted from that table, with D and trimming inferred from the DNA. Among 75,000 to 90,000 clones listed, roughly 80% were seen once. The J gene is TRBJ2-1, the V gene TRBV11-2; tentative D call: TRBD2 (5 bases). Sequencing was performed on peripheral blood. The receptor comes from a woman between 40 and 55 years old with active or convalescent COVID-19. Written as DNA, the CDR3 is TGTGCCAGCAGCTTAGGCCCCCAGCGGATTTACAATGAGCAGTTCTTC. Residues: CASSLGPQRIYNEQFF.